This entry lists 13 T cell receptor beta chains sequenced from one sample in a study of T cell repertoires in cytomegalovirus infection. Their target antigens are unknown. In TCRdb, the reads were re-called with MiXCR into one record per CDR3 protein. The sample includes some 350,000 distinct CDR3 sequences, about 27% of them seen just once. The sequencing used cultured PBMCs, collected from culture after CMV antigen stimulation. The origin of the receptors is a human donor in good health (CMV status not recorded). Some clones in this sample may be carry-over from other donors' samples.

The CDR3 sequence is CSFRQGLNYGYTF. As DNA, the CDR3 is TGCAGCTTCAGACAGGGGCTTAACTATGGCTACACCTTC. The V gene is TRBV29-1, the J gene TRBJ1-2, with 8 bases fitting TRBD1. CDR1 is SQVTM, CDR2 ANQGSEA, per germline. The CDR3 consists of 13 residues. V was clipped by 8 bases and J by 1 base; unmatched bases: 6. The whole variable domain, remainder taken from reference TRBV29-1 and TRBJ1-2, is SAVISQKPSRDICQRGTSLTIQCQVDSQVTMMFWYRQQPGQSLTLIATANQGSEATYESGFVIDKFPISRPNLTFSTLTVSNMSPEDSSIYLCSFRQGLNYGYTFGSGTRLTVV.

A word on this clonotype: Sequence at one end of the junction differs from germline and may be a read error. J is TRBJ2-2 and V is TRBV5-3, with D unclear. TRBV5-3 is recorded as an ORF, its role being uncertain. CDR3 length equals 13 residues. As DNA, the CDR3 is TGTGCCAGCAGCTTGGAAGGTCTCGGGGAGCTGTTTTTT. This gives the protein CASSLEGLGELFF.

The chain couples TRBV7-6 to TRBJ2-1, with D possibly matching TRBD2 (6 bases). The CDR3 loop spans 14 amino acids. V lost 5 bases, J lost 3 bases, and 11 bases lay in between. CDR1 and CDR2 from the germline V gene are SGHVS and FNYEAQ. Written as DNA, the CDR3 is TGTGCCAGCAGCCCTTGGAGGGACTACAATGAGCAGTTCTTC. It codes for CASSPWRDYNEQFF.

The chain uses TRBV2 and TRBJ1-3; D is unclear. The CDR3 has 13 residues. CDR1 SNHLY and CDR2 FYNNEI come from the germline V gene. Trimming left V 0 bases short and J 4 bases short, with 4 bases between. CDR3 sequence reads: CASSEARGNTIYF. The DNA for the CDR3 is TGTGCCAGCAGTGAAGCCCGGGGAAACACCATATATTTT.

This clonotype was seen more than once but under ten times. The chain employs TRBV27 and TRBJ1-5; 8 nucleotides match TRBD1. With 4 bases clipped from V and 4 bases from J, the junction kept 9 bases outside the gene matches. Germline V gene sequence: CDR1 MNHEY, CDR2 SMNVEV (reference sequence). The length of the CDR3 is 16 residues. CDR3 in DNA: TGTGCCAGCAGTTCCGGGACAGGCCTCCCTAATCAGCCCCAGCATTTT. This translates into CASSSGTGLPNQPQHF.

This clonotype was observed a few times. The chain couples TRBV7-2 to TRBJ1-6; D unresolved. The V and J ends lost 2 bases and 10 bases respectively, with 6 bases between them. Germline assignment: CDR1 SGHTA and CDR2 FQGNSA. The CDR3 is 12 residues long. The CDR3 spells CASSLSGSPLHF. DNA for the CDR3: TGTGCCAGCAGCTTATCCGGGTCACCCCTCCACTTT.

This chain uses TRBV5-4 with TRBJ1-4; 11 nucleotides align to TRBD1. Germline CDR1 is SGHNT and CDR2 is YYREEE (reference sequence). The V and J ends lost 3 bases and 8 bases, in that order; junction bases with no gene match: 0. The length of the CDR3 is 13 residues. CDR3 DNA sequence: TGTGCCAGCAGCTGGGACAGGGGGGAAAAACTGTTTTTT. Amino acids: CASSWDRGEKLFF.

CDR3 protein: CSAQQGSPSYEQYF. The CDR3, as DNA: TGCAGTGCTCAACAGGGTAGCCCATCCTACGAGCAGTACTTC. The chain is built from TRBV20-1 and TRBJ2-7, with D perhaps matching TRBD1 (6 bases). Trimming removed 5 bases at V and 1 base at J, with 15 bases between. Germline lookup yields CDR1 DFQATT and CDR2 SNEGSKA (reference sequence). This CDR3 has 14 residues.

CDR3 protein: CASSKRHHLDSEAFF. CDR3 bases: TGTGCCAGCAGTAAACGACACCACCTTGACTCTGAAGCTTTCTTT. This chain uses TRBV2 with TRBJ1-1; D is unresolved. CDR1 and CDR2 from the germline V gene are SNHLY and FYNNEI. V lost 5 bases, J lost 6 bases, and 19 bases lay in between. The CDR3 consists of 15 residues.

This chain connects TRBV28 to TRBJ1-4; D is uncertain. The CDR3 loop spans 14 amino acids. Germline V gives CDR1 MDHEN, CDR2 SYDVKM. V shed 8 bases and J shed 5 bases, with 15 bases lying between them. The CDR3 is CASGSSSPNEKLFF. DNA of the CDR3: TGTGCCAGCGGGAGTTCGTCACCGAATGAAAAACTGTTTTTT.

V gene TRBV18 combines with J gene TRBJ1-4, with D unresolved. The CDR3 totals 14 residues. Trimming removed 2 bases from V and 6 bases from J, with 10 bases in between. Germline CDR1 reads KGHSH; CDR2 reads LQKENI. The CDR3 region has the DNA TGTGCCAGCTCACCAGATACCGCCGATGAAAAACTGTTTTTT. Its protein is CASSPDTADEKLFF.

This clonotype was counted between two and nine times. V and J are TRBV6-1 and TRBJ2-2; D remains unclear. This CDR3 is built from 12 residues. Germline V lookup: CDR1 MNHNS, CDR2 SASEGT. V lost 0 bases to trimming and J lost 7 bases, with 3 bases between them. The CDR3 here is CASSEAGGELFF. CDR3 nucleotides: TGTGCCAGCAGTGAAGCAGGCGGGGAGCTGTTTTTT.

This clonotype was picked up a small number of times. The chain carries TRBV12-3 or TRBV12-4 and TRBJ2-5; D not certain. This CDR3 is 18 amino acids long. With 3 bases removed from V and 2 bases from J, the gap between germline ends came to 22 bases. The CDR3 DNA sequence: TGTGCCAGCAGTTTTACGGAGTTTAGAACGGGCGGTCAAGAGACCCAGTACTTC. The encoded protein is CASSFTEFRTGGQETQYF.